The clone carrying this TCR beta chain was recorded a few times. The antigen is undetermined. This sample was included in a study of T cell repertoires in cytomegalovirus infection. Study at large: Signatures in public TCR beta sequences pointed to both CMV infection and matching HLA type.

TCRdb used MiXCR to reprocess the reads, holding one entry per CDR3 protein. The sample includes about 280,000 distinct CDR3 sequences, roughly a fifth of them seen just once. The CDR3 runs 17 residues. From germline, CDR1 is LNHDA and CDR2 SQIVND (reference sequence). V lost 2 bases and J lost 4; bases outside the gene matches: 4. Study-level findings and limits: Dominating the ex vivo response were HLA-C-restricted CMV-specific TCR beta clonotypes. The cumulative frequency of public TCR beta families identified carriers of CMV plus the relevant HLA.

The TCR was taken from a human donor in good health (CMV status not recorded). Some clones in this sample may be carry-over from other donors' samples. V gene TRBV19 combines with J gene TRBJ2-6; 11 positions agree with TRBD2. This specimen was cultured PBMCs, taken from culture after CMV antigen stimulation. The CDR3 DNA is TGTGCCAGTAGTATACTAGCGGGAGGCTTAGGGGCCAACGTCCTGACTTTC. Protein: CASSILAGGLGANVLTF.